The rows below give T cell receptor beta chains drawn from one sample of a study of T cell responses to AZD1222 COVID-19 vaccine. Sequenced by immunoSEQ multiplex PCR; TCRdb stores in-frame clones only, minus some. The data contain around 74,000 clones, about 90% of them singletons. Sequencing was performed on peripheral blood, taken on day 0 of MenACWY control vaccination. Receptor source: an adult in good health. Both conserved end residues are part of each CDR3. The D gene is left open where the match is weak. Clone sizes are given selectively: once, few, many, or a class where the clone is expanded.

clone size	D gene	V gene	J gene	CDR3 protein	CDR3 DNA
NA	NA	TRBV28	TRBJ1-1	CASSFLRTEAFF	TGTGCCAGCAGTTTCTTACGGACTGAAGCTTTCTTT
NA	NA	TRBV4-3	TRBJ2-6	CASSQFGAGNSGANVLTF	TGCGCCAGCAGCCAATTCGGGGCAGGTAACTCTGGGGCCAACGTCCTGACTTTC
NA	TRBD2	TRBV11-2	TRBJ2-1	CASSLDRTRGANNEQFF	TGTGCCAGCAGCTTAGATCGTACGCGGGGGGCCAACAATGAGCAGTTCTTC
NA	NA	TRBV3-1/TRBV3-2	TRBJ2-1	CASSLGRGNEQFF	TGTGCCAGCAGCCTCGGCAGGGGCAATGAGCAGTTCTTC
NA	TRBD1	TRBV18	TRBJ1-1	CASSPIGQGNTEAFF	TGTGCCAGCTCACCAATAGGACAGGGGAACACTGAAGCTTTCTTT
NA	NA	TRBV12-3/TRBV12-4	TRBJ2-1	CASSALWEQFF	TGTGCCAGCAGCGCTTTATGGGAGCAGTTCTTC
NA	NA	TRBV6-1	TRBJ1-5	CASSEEGLSNQPQHF	TGTGCCAGCAGTGAAGAAGGGTTGAGCAATCAGCCCCAGCATTTT
NA	NA	TRBV28	TRBJ2-2	CASSFRGQPNTGELFF	TGTGCCAGCAGTTTTCGGGGGCAGCCGAACACCGGGGAGCTGTTTTTT
NA	TRBD2	TRBV24-1	TRBJ2-1	CATSDPGLAEYNEQFF	TGTGCCACCAGTGACCCAGGACTAGCGGAATACAATGAGCAGTTCTTC
NA	TRBD1	TRBV7-2	TRBJ2-1	CASRIQGQGGYNEQFF	TGTGCCAGCAGGATACAAGGACAGGGGGGGTACAATGAGCAGTTCTTC
NA	NA	TRBV7-9	TRBJ2-5	CASSLEFRAWETQYF	TGTGCCAGCAGCTTAGAATTCAGGGCTTGGGAGACCCAGTACTTC
NA	NA	TRBV6-6	TRBJ2-2	CASSYHSRTGELFF	TGTGCCAGCAGTTACCACAGTCGCACCGGGGAGCTGTTTTTT
NA	NA	TRBV5-6	TRBJ1-5	CASSSGQPRNQPQHF	TGTGCCAGCAGCTCAGGACAGCCCCGCAATCAGCCCCAGCATTTT
NA	NA	TRBV28	TRBJ2-5	CASSPASGETQYF	TGTGCCAGCAGTCCCGCGAGCGGCGAGACCCAGTACTTC
once	TRBD1	TRBV5-4	TRBJ2-7	CASSLGGDRGEQYF	TGTGCCAGCAGCTTGGGAGGGGACAGGGGCGAGCAGTACTTC
NA	TRBD1	TRBV14	TRBJ1-6	CASSPDRGNSPLHF	TGTGCCAGCAGCCCCGACAGGGGTAATTCACCCCTCCACTTT
NA	NA	TRBV19	TRBJ1-3	CASIDRYSGNTIYF	TGTGCCAGTATCGATAGGTACTCTGGAAACACCATATATTTT
NA	NA	TRBV28	TRBJ2-7	CASSLSAVPYEQYF	TGTGCCAGCAGTTTATCGGCAGTTCCCTACGAGCAGTACTTC
NA	TRBD1	TRBV18	TRBJ2-7	CASSPGTGAYEQYF	TGTGCCAGCTCACCCGGGACAGGAGCCTACGAGCAGTACTTC
NA	NA	TRBV18	TRBJ2-2	CASSLRGIDTGELFF	TGTGCCAGCTCTCTCAGGGGAATCGACACCGGGGAGCTGTTTTTT
NA	NA	TRBV7-2	TRBJ2-5	CASSLGVSNTGTQYF	TGTGCCAGCAGCTTAGGCGTCAGCAATACGGGGACCCAGTACTTC
NA	NA	TRBV28	TRBJ2-7	CASRSGVAEQYF	TGTGCCAGCAGATCCGGGGTGGCCGAGCAGTACTTC
NA	TRBD2	TRBV24-1	TRBJ2-1	CATSDPSGGAEQGIGNEQFF	TGTGCCACCAGTGATCCTAGCGGGGGGGCTGAACAAGGGATCGGGAATGAGCAGTTCTTC
NA	NA	TRBV4-3	TRBJ2-1	CASSQDGGARNNEQFF	TGCGCCAGCAGCCAAGATGGGGGGGCTCGAAACAATGAGCAGTTCTTC
NA	TRBD1	TRBV25-1	TRBJ1-2	CARLNRTGGPANYGYTF	TGTGCGCGGTTGAACCGGACAGGGGGCCCCGCTAACTATGGCTACACCTTC
NA	TRBD1	TRBV6-2/TRBV6-3	TRBJ1-5	CASSSFPTGRDQPQHF	TGTGCCAGCAGTTCCTTTCCGACAGGGAGGGATCAGCCCCAGCATTTT
NA	TRBD1	TRBV11-2	TRBJ2-7	CASSDGPGQTYEQYF	TGTGCCAGTAGTGACGGCCCGGGACAGACTTACGAGCAGTACTTC
NA	NA	TRBV7-3	TRBJ2-6	CASSTNTRGAAGANVLTF	TGTGCCAGCAGCACCAACACCCGGGGGGCCGCTGGGGCCAACGTCCTGACTTTC
NA	NA	TRBV7-2	TRBJ2-5	CASSLALETQYF	TGTGCCAGCAGCTTAGCGTTGGAGACCCAGTACTTC
NA	NA	TRBV29-1	TRBJ1-1	CSVRDGSNTEAFF	TGCAGCGTCAGGGACGGATCGAACACTGAAGCTTTCTTT
NA	NA	TRBV6-2/TRBV6-3	TRBJ2-7	CASSRFGQSHEQYF	TGTGCCAGCAGCCGATTTGGACAGTCGCACGAGCAGTACTTC
NA	NA	TRBV7-2	TRBJ1-5	CASSLAGRNNQPQHF	TGTGCCAGCAGCTTAGCGGGACGGAACAATCAGCCCCAGCATTTT